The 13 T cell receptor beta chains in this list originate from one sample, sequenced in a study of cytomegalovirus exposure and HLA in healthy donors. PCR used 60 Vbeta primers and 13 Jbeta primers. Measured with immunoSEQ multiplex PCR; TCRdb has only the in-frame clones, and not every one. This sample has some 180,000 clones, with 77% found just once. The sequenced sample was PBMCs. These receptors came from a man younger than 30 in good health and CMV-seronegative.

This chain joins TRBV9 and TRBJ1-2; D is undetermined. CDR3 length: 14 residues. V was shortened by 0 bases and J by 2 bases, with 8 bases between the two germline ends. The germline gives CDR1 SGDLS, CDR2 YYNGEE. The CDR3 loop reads CASSVDQVNYGYTF. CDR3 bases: TGTGCCAGCAGCGTAGATCAGGTCAACTATGGCTACACCTTC.

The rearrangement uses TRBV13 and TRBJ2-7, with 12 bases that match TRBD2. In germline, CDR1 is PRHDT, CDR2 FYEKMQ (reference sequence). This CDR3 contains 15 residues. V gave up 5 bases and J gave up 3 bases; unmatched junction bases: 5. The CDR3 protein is CASSKPTSGSYEQYF. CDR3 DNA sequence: TGTGCCAGCAGCAAACCGACTAGCGGGAGCTACGAGCAGTACTTC.

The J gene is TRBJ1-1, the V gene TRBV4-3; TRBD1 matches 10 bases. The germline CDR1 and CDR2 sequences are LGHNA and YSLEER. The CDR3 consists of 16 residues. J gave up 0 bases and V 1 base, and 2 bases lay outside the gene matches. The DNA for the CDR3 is TGCGCCAGCAGCCAAGGGACAGGGGGGATGAACACTGAAGCTTTCTTT. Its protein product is CASSQGTGGMNTEAFF.

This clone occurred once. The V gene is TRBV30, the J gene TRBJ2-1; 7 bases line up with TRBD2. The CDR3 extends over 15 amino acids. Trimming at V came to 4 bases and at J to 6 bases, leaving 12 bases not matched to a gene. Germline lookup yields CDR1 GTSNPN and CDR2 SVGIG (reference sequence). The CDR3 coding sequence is TGTGCCTGGAAAGTCGGCGGGAGCCGGGGCAATGAGCAGTTCTTC. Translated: CAWKVGGSRGNEQFF.

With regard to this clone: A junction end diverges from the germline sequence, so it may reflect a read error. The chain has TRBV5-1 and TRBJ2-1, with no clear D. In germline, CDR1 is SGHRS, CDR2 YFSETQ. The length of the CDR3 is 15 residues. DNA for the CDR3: TGCGCCAGCAGCTTGGCGCCGGGTTCCTTCAATGAGCAGTTCTTC. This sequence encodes CASSLAPGSFNEQFF.

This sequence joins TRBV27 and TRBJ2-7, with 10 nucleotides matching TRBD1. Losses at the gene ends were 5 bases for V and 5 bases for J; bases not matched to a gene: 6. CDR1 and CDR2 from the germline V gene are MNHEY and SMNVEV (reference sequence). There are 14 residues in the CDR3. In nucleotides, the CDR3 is TGTGCCAGCAGTCCCGGGACAGGGGCGCACGAGCAGTACTTC. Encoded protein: CASSPGTGAHEQYF.

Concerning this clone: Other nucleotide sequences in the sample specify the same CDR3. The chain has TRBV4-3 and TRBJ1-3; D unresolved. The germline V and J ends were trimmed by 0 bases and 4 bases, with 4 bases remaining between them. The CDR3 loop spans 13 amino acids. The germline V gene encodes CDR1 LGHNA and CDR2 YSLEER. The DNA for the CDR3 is TGCGCCAGCAGCCAAGATAGAGGAAACACCATATATTTT. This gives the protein CASSQDRGNTIYF.

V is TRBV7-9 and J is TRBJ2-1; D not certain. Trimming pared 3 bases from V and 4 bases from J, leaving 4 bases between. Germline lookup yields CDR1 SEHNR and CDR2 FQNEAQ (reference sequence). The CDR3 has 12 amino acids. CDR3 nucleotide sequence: TGTGCCAGCAGCTTCCGGTACAATGAGCAGTTCTTC. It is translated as CASSFRYNEQFF.

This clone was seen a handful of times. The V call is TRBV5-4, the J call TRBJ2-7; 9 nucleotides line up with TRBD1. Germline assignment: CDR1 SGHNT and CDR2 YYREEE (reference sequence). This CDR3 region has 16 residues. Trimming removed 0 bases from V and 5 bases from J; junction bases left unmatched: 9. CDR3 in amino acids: CASSLAGQGGMNEQYF. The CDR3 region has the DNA TGTGCCAGCAGCTTGGCGGGACAGGGTGGGATGAACGAGCAGTACTTC.

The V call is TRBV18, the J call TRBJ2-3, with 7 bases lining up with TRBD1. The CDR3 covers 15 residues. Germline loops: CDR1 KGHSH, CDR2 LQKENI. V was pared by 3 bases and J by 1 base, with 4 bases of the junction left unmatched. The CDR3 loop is CASSPDRVRTDTQYF. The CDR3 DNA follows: TGTGCCAGCTCACCCGACAGGGTCCGCACAGATACGCAGTATTTT.

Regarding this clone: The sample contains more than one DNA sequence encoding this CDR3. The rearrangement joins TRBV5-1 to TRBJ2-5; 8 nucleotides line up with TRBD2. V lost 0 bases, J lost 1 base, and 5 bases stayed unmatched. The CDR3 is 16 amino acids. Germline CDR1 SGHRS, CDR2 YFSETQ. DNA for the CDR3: TGCGCCAGCAGCTTGGTCGCGGGGGGACCCCAAGAGACCCAGTACTTC. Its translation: CASSLVAGGPQETQYF.

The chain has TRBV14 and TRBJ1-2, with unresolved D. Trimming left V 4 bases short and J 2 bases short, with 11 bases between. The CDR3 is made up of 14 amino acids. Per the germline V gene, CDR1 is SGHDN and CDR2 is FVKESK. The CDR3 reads CASSPSRRNYGYTF. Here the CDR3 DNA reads TGTGCCAGCAGCCCCTCGAGGCGGAACTATGGCTACACCTTC.

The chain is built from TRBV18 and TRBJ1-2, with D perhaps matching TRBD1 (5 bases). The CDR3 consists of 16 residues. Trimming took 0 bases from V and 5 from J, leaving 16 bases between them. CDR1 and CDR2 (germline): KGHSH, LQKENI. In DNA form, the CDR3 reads TGTGCCAGCTCACCACCGAGCTCCCTGGGGGGATATGGCTACACCTTC. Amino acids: CASSPPSSLGGYGYTF.